The rows below give T cell receptor beta chains drawn from one sample of a study of OX40 agonist ivuxolimab in advanced cancers. Clones were read by immunoSEQ multiplex PCR, and TCRdb kept only the in-frame ones, dropping some. The data show roughly 39,000 clones, about 90% seen once. The material sequenced was CD4+ or CD8+ T cells sorted from blood, taken in a trial of the OX40 agonist ivuxolimab. Receptors were obtained from an adult with an advanced solid tumor such as melanoma, head and neck, liver or kidney cancer. The CDR3 runs from the conserved cysteine through the conserved F or W. A D gene is named only where the DNA matches it firmly. Expanded clones are given a class, and other clones once, few, many or no size at all.

j_gene: TRBJ2-7; d_gene: TRBD1; v_gene: TRBV7-8; abundance: .; CDR3nt: TGTGCCAGCAGCTCCAGGACAGGGGTCCCCTACGAGCAGTACTTC; CDR3aa: CASSSRTGVPYEQYF
j_gene: TRBJ2-3; d_gene: .; v_gene: TRBV7-8; abundance: .; CDR3nt: TGTGCCAGCAGCCCGGGCAGGGGAGTTGGAGATACGCAGTATTTT; CDR3aa: CASSPGRGVGDTQYF
j_gene: TRBJ2-3; d_gene: TRBD2; v_gene: TRBV29-1; abundance: .; CDR3nt: TGCAGCGTTGGCGGGGGAGGCACAGATACGCAGTATTTT; CDR3aa: CSVGGGGTDTQYF
j_gene: TRBJ2-7; d_gene: TRBD2; v_gene: TRBV6-1; abundance: .; CDR3nt: TGTGCCAGCAGTGGGACCGGGACTACCAATACCTACGAGCAGTACTTC; CDR3aa: CASSGTGTTNTYEQYF
j_gene: TRBJ1-1; d_gene: TRBD1; v_gene: TRBV30; abundance: .; CDR3nt: TGTGCCGACGACAGGGGCCCTCAAGCTTTCTTT; CDR3aa: CADDRGPQAFF
j_gene: TRBJ2-7; d_gene: .; v_gene: TRBV30; abundance: once; CDR3nt: TGTGCCTGGAGTGTACGAGACAGCTCCTACGAGCAGTACTTC; CDR3aa: CAWSVRDSSYEQYF
j_gene: TRBJ2-7; d_gene: .; v_gene: TRBV5-5; abundance: .; CDR3nt: TGTGCCAGCAGCTTTTCTACCCAGGGGCCCGTCTACGAGCAGTACTTC; CDR3aa: CASSFSTQGPVYEQYF
j_gene: TRBJ2-3; d_gene: .; v_gene: TRBV5-6; abundance: once; CDR3nt: TGTGCCAGCAGCTTGGACTCCCTGGGGGCGCAGTATTTT; CDR3aa: CASSLDSLGAQYF
j_gene: TRBJ1-6; d_gene: .; v_gene: TRBV18; abundance: .; CDR3nt: TGTGCCAGCTCACCTCAGGGCGGGGATTCACCCCTCCACTTT; CDR3aa: CASSPQGGDSPLHF
j_gene: TRBJ2-7; d_gene: TRBD1; v_gene: TRBV30; abundance: .; CDR3nt: TGTGCCTGGAGGGCGGGACAGGGGGCCACCTACGAGCAGTACTTC; CDR3aa: CAWRAGQGATYEQYF
j_gene: TRBJ2-2; d_gene: TRBD2; v_gene: TRBV5-1; abundance: .; CDR3nt: TGCGCCAGCAGCGGAACCGGGACTAGCGGGCTTTTCCGTACCGGGGAGCTGTTTTTT; CDR3aa: CASSGTGTSGLFRTGELFF
j_gene: TRBJ2-1; d_gene: .; v_gene: TRBV7-2; abundance: .; CDR3nt: TGTGCCAGCAGCTCTCAAGTATTAGGGAATGAGCAGTTCTTC; CDR3aa: CASSSQVLGNEQFF
j_gene: TRBJ1-4; d_gene: .; v_gene: TRBV28; abundance: .; CDR3nt: TGTGCCAGCAATCCGACAGCACATGCAACTAATGAAAAACTGTTTTTT; CDR3aa: CASNPTAHATNEKLFF
j_gene: TRBJ2-5; d_gene: .; v_gene: TRBV7-8; abundance: .; CDR3nt: TGTGCCAGCAGGGATAGCGGGACCCAGTACTTC; CDR3aa: CASRDSGTQYF
j_gene: TRBJ1-2; d_gene: TRBD1; v_gene: TRBV6-5; abundance: .; CDR3nt: TGTGCCAGCAGTTACCGGGACAGCTTGGGCTACACCTTC; CDR3aa: CASSYRDSLGYTF
j_gene: TRBJ2-7; d_gene: TRBD1; v_gene: TRBV5-1; abundance: once; CDR3nt: TGCGCCAGCAGCGTCCGGGACAGTTCCTACGAGCAGTACTTC; CDR3aa: CASSVRDSSYEQYF